The T cell receptor (beta chain) described here comes from a study of CD8 T cells in ankylosing spondylitis. Whole-study results and caveats: Disease-linked clones were found to be CD8+ and relatively rare in peripheral blood. A TCR beta motif of under ten highly homologous variants seemed to mark ankylosing spondylitis blood.

By quantitative 5'-RACE with molecular barcodes, the TCR beta libraries were made. TCRdb re-analysed the 5' RACE reads in MiXCR, keeping a single row per CDR3 protein. The data hold around 430,000 distinct CDR3 sequences, with 17% observed a single time. This clonotype was observed at least ten times. Its antigen is as yet unknown. The ends lost 5 bases at V and 1 base at J; junction bases unmatched: 9. This CDR3 has 16 amino acids. Germline CDR1 reads SGHTA; CDR2 reads FQGNSA. The TCR originated in a male donor with ankylosing spondylitis. The chain is built from TRBV7-2 and TRBJ2-7; 9 bases agree with TRBD2. The sequenced sample consisted of blood, either unsorted or a sorted T cell fraction (not recorded which). CDR3: CASSIKTTSGSYEQYF. Written as DNA, the CDR3 is TGTGCCAGCAGCATAAAAACGACTAGCGGATCCTACGAGCAGTACTTC.